The 16 T cell receptor beta chains reported below all come from one sample, sequenced in a study of CD8+CD57+ T cells in acquired aplastic anemia. Genomic DNA served as template for TCR beta VDJ and CDR3 profiling. TCRdb used MiXCR to reprocess the reads, holding one entry per CDR3 protein. Seen here are about 170,000 distinct CDR3 sequences, about 60% observed once, and the top ten hold under 60%. The sequenced sample consisted of sorted CD4+, CD8+, or CD8+CD57+ T cells (not recorded which) from PBMCs. These receptors originate from a human donor in good health.

This sequence joins TRBV10-3 and TRBJ1-1; maybe TRBD1 (5 bases). The CDR3 is 14 residues long. Trimming took off 1 base at V and 1 base at J, with 7 bases between the two ends. From germline, CDR1 is ENHRY and CDR2 SYGVKD. This CDR3 reads CAISELQENTEAFF. In DNA, the CDR3 is TGTGCCATCAGTGAGTTACAGGAGAACACTGAAGCTTTCTTT.

In nucleotides, the CDR3 is TGCGCCAGCAGTGATAAGGACTTCACGGTCTCCTACAATGAGCAGTTCTTC. Its translation: CASSDKDFTVSYNEQFF. V is TRBV10-2 and J is TRBJ2-1, with D possibly TRBD2 on 5 matching bases. CDR3 size: 17 residues. Germline CDR1 WSHSY, CDR2 SAAADI. V was pared by 3 bases and J by 0 bases, with 15 bases between.

The chain employs TRBV7-2 and TRBJ1-5, with D unclear. V shed 1 base and J shed 6 bases, with 10 bases lying between them. Per the germline V gene, CDR1 is SGHTA and CDR2 is FQGNSA. The length of the CDR3 is 14 residues. In DNA, the CDR3 is TGTGCCAGCAGCTTAGGGTCAGCGGGTCAGCCCCAGCATTTT. It is translated as CASSLGSAGQPQHF.

This chain links TRBV10-3 with TRBJ2-6; D tentatively fits TRBD1 or TRBD2 (5 bases each). The V gene lost 4 bases and the J gene lost 0 bases, with 16 bases spanning the gap. The CDR3 extends over 18 amino acids. Per germline, CDR1 ENHRY and CDR2 SYGVKD. The CDR3 DNA sequence: TGTGCCATCAGTGCCGGGGACGGGCAAGCCTCTGGGGCCAACGTCCTGACTTTC. Its protein product is CAISAGDGQASGANVLTF.

This clonotype was seen repeatedly, ten times or more. The chain carries TRBV19 and TRBJ2-1; 11 bases are shared with TRBD2. Trimming cost V 3 bases and J 7 bases; bases outside gene matches: 8. The CDR3 runs to 16 residues. CDR1 and CDR2 (germline): LNHDA, SQIVND (reference sequence). CDR3 sequence reads: CASSIFLAGGGNEQFF. CDR3 DNA: TGTGCCAGTAGTATCTTCCTAGCGGGAGGCGGGAATGAGCAGTTCTTC.

The chain combines TRBV7-8 with TRBJ1-5; a weak D match, TRBD1 (6 bases). The CDR3 is 14 amino acids. The V gene lost 5 bases and the J gene lost 3 bases, with 11 bases spanning the gap. Looked up from germline, CDR1 is SGHVS and CDR2 is FQNEAQ. The CDR3 reads CASSPAGDNQPQHF. The DNA of the CDR3 is TGTGCCAGCAGCCCGGCAGGGGACAATCAGCCCCAGCATTTT.

This clonotype was picked up a small number of times. The chain is built from TRBV3-1 and TRBJ1-6, with D possibly TRBD1 on 5 matching bases. Looked up from germline, CDR1 is LGHDT and CDR2 is YNNKEL (reference sequence). The length of the CDR3 is 14 residues. The germline V and J ends were trimmed by 0 bases and 10 bases, with 10 bases remaining between them. The CDR3 DNA follows: TGTGCCAGCAGCCAAGATCTGGGGCACTCACCCCTCCACTTT. The encoded protein is CASSQDLGHSPLHF.

The genes are TRBV7-3 and TRBJ2-7; 8 bases line up with TRBD2. The CDR3 loop spans 16 amino acids. Germline V gene sequence: CDR1 SGHTA, CDR2 FQGTGA. V gave up 1 base and J gave up 4 bases; unmatched junction bases: 9. The CDR3 sequence: CASSLRSSGSFYEQYF. For the CDR3, the DNA is TGTGCCAGCAGCTTAAGGTCGAGCGGGAGTTTTTACGAGCAGTACTTC.

Regarding this clonotype: With a much larger clone just one base away, this may be a read error. CDR3 DNA: TGCGCCGGCAGCTTGGAACAGGGGGCCGCAGATACGCAGTATTTT. Protein product: CAGSLEQGAADTQYF. J is TRBJ2-3 and V is TRBV5-1; TRBD1 agrees at 9 bases. The CDR3 runs to 15 residues. Per the germline V gene, CDR1 is SGHRS and CDR2 is YFSETQ.

The rearrangement uses TRBV20-1 and TRBJ1-1; TRBD1 matches 11 bases. The CDR3 covers 14 residues. CDR1 is DFQATT, CDR2 SNEGSKA, per germline (reference sequence). V shed 5 bases, J shed 4 bases, and the junction held 6 bases outside the gene matches. CDR3 sequence: CSAWDRGKSTEAFF. The CDR3 DNA reads as TGCAGTGCTTGGGACAGGGGGAAGAGCACTGAAGCTTTCTTT.

The chain recombines TRBV5-1 with TRBJ1-3; TRBD1 is a possible D gene (5 bases). The CDR3 loop spans 15 amino acids. Germline CDR1 is SGHRS and CDR2 is YFSETQ. The V end was cut by 4 bases, the J end by 0 bases, with 11 bases between. The CDR3 DNA sequence: TGCGCCAGCAGCCCCCAGGGAATCTCTGGAAACACCATATATTTT. Translating it yields CASSPQGISGNTIYF.

This chain uses TRBV15 with TRBJ2-2, with D tentatively TRBD1 (6 bases). Trimming left V 1 base short and J 8 bases short, with 14 bases between. Germline loops: CDR1 LNHNV, CDR2 YYDKDF (reference sequence). This CDR3 comprises 15 residues. CDR3 amino acids: CATSRVDRMGGELFF. In DNA form, the CDR3 reads TGTGCCACCAGCAGAGTGGACAGAATGGGAGGGGAGCTGTTTTTT.

V usage is TRBV29-1 and J usage is TRBJ2-1; D not certain. V was cut by 3 bases and J by 6 bases, with 3 bases left in between. Germline values: CDR1 SQVTM, CDR2 ANQGSEA. This CDR3 spans 10 amino acids. The CDR3 here is CSVERNEQFF. CDR3 in DNA: TGCAGCGTTGAGCGCAATGAGCAGTTCTTC.

The V and J genes are TRBV7-6 and TRBJ2-1; 11 nucleotides agree with TRBD2. The CDR3 totals 15 residues. The junction had 4 bases not matched to a gene; V was cut back by 2 bases and J by 7 bases. Germline CDR1 SGHVS, CDR2 FNYEAQ. CDR3 in amino acids: CASSLSGLAENEQFF. DNA for the CDR3: TGTGCCAGCAGCTTATCGGGACTAGCGGAAAATGAGCAGTTCTTC. Based on the CDR3 plus reference TRBV7-6 and TRBJ2-1, the full variable domain is GAGVSQSPRYKVTKRGQDVALRCDPISGHVSLYWYRQALGQGPEFLTYFNYEAQQDKSGLPNDRFSAERPEGSISTLTIQRTEQRDSAMYRCASSLSGLAENEQFFGPGTRLTVL.

The chain joins TRBV7-9 to TRBJ2-2, with 11 bases fitting TRBD2. The length of the CDR3 is 13 residues. Germline V gene data show CDR1 as SEHNR and CDR2 as FQNEAQ (reference sequence). With 7 bases clipped from V and 8 bases from J, the junction kept 3 bases outside the gene matches. CDR3 sequence: CASTRLAGGELFF. In nucleotides, the CDR3 is TGTGCCAGCACCCGACTAGCGGGAGGGGAGCTGTTTTTT.

The chain uses TRBV10-1 and TRBJ2-7; the D is unclear. Trimming cost V 4 bases and J 3 bases, with 13 bases left between them. Germline V gene data show CDR1 as WNHNN and CDR2 as SYGVQD (reference sequence). This CDR3 comprises 14 residues. The CDR3 bases are TGCGCCAGCAGTGGGGGAACAGTGGGCTACGAGCAGTACTTC. It codes for CASSGGTVGYEQYF.